This TCR beta chain came from a study of PD-L1 blockade in urothelial cancer. Whole-study context: In the patient group, about 85% of the roughly 30 were males with bladder-origin urothelial cancer. Specimens of blood held a median count of 141,255 T cells. At 3 weeks after treatment start (second dose) and again at 6 weeks, blood was analyzed.

Synthetic TCR analog templates were spiked into each PCR. This table comes from immunoSEQ multiplex PCR, and its TCRdb copy is limited to in-frame clones, with some not included. This sample yields tens of thousands of clones, of which around 80% are seen a single time; 3% to 4% belongs to the top ten. This sample's time point: peripheral blood 6 weeks after treatment start. CDR1 is SNHLY and CDR2 is FYNNEI in the germline V gene. V was pared by 3 bases and J by 6 bases, with 14 bases between. The CDR3 runs to 14 residues. The TCR sequence derives from a man in his sixties or seventies with urothelial cancer. Sequencing used PBMCs, obtained around atezolizumab (anti-PD-L1) treatment. The V call is TRBV2, the J call TRBJ2-5, with a possible D match to TRBD2 (5 bases). In nucleotides, the CDR3 is TGTGCCAGCAGTGAGGTCAGACTAAGCCAGACCCAGTACTTC. This sequence encodes CASSEVRLSQTQYF.